This is a list of T cell receptor beta chains from one sample in a study of shared clonotypes between healthy human individuals. Data came from immunoSEQ multiplex PCR; TCRdb stores just in-frame clones and leaves some out. The data contain under 700,000 clones, 85% to 95% of them singletons. Material for sequencing was naive CD8+ T cells sorted from blood. All receptors derive from a woman younger than 45 in good health. CDR3s include the opening cysteine and the closing phenylalanine or tryptophan. A D gene is named only where the DNA matches it firmly. Clone size, where shown, is once, few, many, or a class for clones that have expanded.

J: TRBJ2-1
V: TRBV7-9
D: TRBD1
size: .
CDR3: CASSPPGTGTGGLNEQFF
DNA: TGTGCCAGCAGCCCACCGGGGACCGGGACAGGGGGCTTGAATGAGCAGTTCTTC

J: TRBJ2-7
V: TRBV28
D: TRBD1
size: .
CDR3: CASSFSRGLREIGTPEQYF
DNA: TGTGCCAGCAGTTTTTCAAGGGGGCTTCGAGAGATTGGTACGCCCGAGCAGTACTTC

J: TRBJ1-1
V: TRBV5-6
D: .
size: once
CDR3: CASSFGSNTEAFF
DNA: TGTGCCAGCAGCTTCGGCAGCAACACTGAAGCTTTCTTT

J: TRBJ2-2
V: TRBV7-6
D: TRBD1
size: .
CDR3: CASTFIRGHGTGELFF
DNA: TGTGCCAGCACCTTTATCAGGGGGCATGGCACCGGGGAGCTGTTTTTT

J: TRBJ1-4
V: TRBV6-5
D: TRBD1
size: once
CDR3: CASSTTGEDEKLFF
DNA: TGTGCCAGCAGCACAACAGGGGAAGATGAAAAACTGTTTTTT

J: TRBJ2-1
V: TRBV7-3
D: .
size: .
CDR3: CASSLQSHNEQFF
DNA: TGTGCCAGCAGCTTACAATCCCACAATGAGCAGTTCTTC

J: TRBJ2-7
V: TRBV5-1
D: .
size: .
CDR3: CASKGYSYEQYF
DNA: TGCGCCAGCAAAGGATACTCCTACGAGCAGTACTTC

J: TRBJ2-5
V: TRBV9
D: .
size: .
CDR3: CASSVEGLLQETQYF
DNA: TGTGCCAGCAGCGTAGAAGGGCTCCTCCAAGAGACCCAGTACTTC

J: TRBJ2-5
V: TRBV27
D: .
size: .
CDR3: CASSPGLEETQYF
DNA: TGTGCCAGCAGTCCGGGCCTCGAAGAGACCCAGTACTTC

J: TRBJ2-7
V: TRBV9
D: TRBD2
size: .
CDR3: CASSPRTSGNLREQYF
DNA: TGTGCCAGCAGCCCTCGGACTAGCGGGAACCTACGCGAGCAGTACTTC

J: TRBJ2-5
V: TRBV28
D: TRBD2
size: .
CDR3: CASSLWLLSGGETQYF
DNA: TGTGCCAGCAGTCTTTGGCTCCTCTCGGGGGGAGAGACCCAGTACTTC

J: TRBJ2-1
V: TRBV7-9
D: TRBD2
size: .
CDR3: CASSQGLAGVSLLYNEQFF
DNA: TGTGCCAGCAGCCAGGGACTAGCGGGAGTCAGCCTCCTTTACAATGAGCAGTTCTTC

J: TRBJ2-7
V: TRBV6-5
D: .
size: .
CDR3: CASSYDPLREQYF
DNA: TGTGCCAGCAGTTACGACCCTTTGAGGGAGCAGTACTTC

J: TRBJ2-1
V: TRBV6-6
D: TRBD2
size: .
CDR3: CASSWLAGGNEQFF
DNA: TGTGCCAGCAGTTGGCTAGCGGGAGGCAATGAGCAGTTCTTC

J: TRBJ2-5
V: TRBV28
D: .
size: .
CDR3: CASSLASGGRGAQYF
DNA: TGTGCCAGCAGTTTAGCCAGCGGCGGGCGGGGCGCGCAGTACTTC

J: TRBJ1-5
V: TRBV12-1
D: .
size: .
CDR3: CASSPPPGPREGRLNQPQHF
DNA: TGTGCCAGCAGCCCCCCCCCGGGACCCCGAGAGGGCAGGTTAAATCAGCCCCAGCATTTT

J: TRBJ1-3
V: TRBV23-1
D: .
size: .
CDR3: CASSQSSRQDGNTIYF
DNA: TGCGCCAGCAGTCAATCGTCCAGACAAGATGGAAACACCATATATTTT

J: TRBJ1-5
V: TRBV15
D: .
size: .
CDR3: CATSRGGAENQPQHF
DNA: TGTGCCACCAGCAGAGGCGGGGCAGAGAATCAGCCCCAGCATTTT

J: TRBJ1-2
V: TRBV9
D: .
size: once
CDR3: CASSGRQASNYGYTF
DNA: TGTGCCAGCAGCGGCCGACAGGCTTCTAACTATGGCTACACCTTC

J: TRBJ1-3
V: TRBV9
D: .
size: .
CDR3: CASSLRTVGFGNTIYF
DNA: TGTGCCAGCAGCTTGAGGACAGTCGGATTCGGAAACACCATATATTTT

J: TRBJ2-7
V: TRBV19
D: .
size: .
CDR3: CASSGPTYEQYF
DNA: TGTGCCAGTAGCGGACCAACCTACGAGCAGTACTTC

J: TRBJ2-3
V: TRBV10-3
D: .
size: .
CDR3: CAIRDSDYTDTQYF
DNA: TGTGCCATCAGAGATAGCGATTACACAGATACGCAGTATTTT

J: TRBJ2-7
V: TRBV19
D: .
size: .
CDR3: CASSSLVALWGQYF
DNA: TGTGCCAGTAGTTCCCTCGTCGCCCTCTGGGGGCAGTACTTC

J: TRBJ2-7
V: TRBV12-2
D: .
size: .
CDR3: CASRLRGLLTYEQYF
DNA: TGTGCAAGTCGCTTAAGGGGGCTTCTGACCTACGAGCAGTACTTC

J: TRBJ2-5
V: TRBV28
D: .
size: .
CDR3: CASSFPLRGEVGGRSQETQYF
DNA: TGTGCCAGCAGTTTCCCTTTACGGGGCGAGGTGGGAGGTCGCTCCCAAGAGACCCAGTACTTC

J: TRBJ1-1
V: TRBV5-1
D: TRBD1
size: .
CDR3: CASSSVDRGDGDTEAFF
DNA: TGCGCCAGCAGCTCCGTCGACAGGGGAGATGGGGACACTGAAGCTTTCTTT

J: TRBJ2-6
V: TRBV10-2
D: .
size: .
CDR3: CASRDAGSGANVLTF
DNA: TGCGCCAGCAGGGACGCCGGATCTGGGGCCAACGTCCTGACTTTC

J: TRBJ1-1
V: TRBV5-1
D: .
size: .
CDR3: CASSLETASNTEAFF
DNA: TGCGCCAGCAGCTTGGAAACAGCATCTAACACTGAAGCTTTCTTT

J: TRBJ2-7
V: TRBV5-1
D: .
size: once
CDR3: CASSSGSDYEQYF
DNA: TGCGCCAGCAGCTCCGGGTCGGATTACGAGCAGTACTTC

J: TRBJ2-1
V: TRBV29-1
D: .
size: .
CDR3: CSVARDPNEQFF
DNA: TGCAGCGTTGCCCGGGACCCCAATGAGCAGTTCTTC

J: TRBJ2-7
V: TRBV27
D: TRBD1
size: .
CDR3: CASSSTGTGLSGQYF
DNA: TGTGCCAGCAGTTCCACCGGGACAGGGTTATCCGGGCAGTACTTC

J: TRBJ2-7
V: TRBV7-9
D: TRBD1
size: .
CDR3: CASSRPDRVLYEQYF
DNA: TGTGCCAGCAGCCGACCGGACAGGGTCCTGTACGAGCAGTACTTC

J: TRBJ2-1
V: TRBV13
D: TRBD2
size: .
CDR3: CASSHPGLADNEQFF
DNA: TGTGCCAGCAGCCATCCGGGACTAGCGGACAATGAGCAGTTCTTC

J: TRBJ2-7
V: TRBV7-9
D: .
size: .
CDR3: CASSEPGATYEQYF
DNA: TGTGCCAGCAGCGAACCAGGGGCCACCTACGAGCAGTACTTC

J: TRBJ1-1
V: TRBV2
D: .
size: .
CDR3: CASRKNPGTFF
DNA: TGTGCCAGCAGGAAGAATCCGGGGACTTTCTTT

J: TRBJ2-5
V: TRBV29-1
D: .
size: .
CDR3: CSVVGGLYQETQYF
DNA: TGCAGCGTTGTGGGTGGACTGTACCAAGAGACCCAGTACTTC

J: TRBJ1-4
V: TRBV15
D: .
size: .
CDR3: CATSSGRGTEKLFF
DNA: TGTGCCACCAGCAGTGGGAGGGGGACTGAAAAACTGTTTTTT

J: TRBJ1-1
V: TRBV30
D: .
size: .
CDR3: CAWSHWAGRVSTEAFF
DNA: TGTGCCTGGAGCCACTGGGCGGGCAGGGTGAGCACTGAAGCTTTCTTT

J: TRBJ1-3
V: TRBV2
D: .
size: .
CDR3: CASISRAGNTIYF
DNA: TGTGCCAGCATAAGTAGGGCTGGAAACACCATATATTTT

J: TRBJ2-7
V: TRBV11-2
D: .
size: .
CDR3: CASSLDPTGTYEQYF
DNA: TGTGCCAGCAGCTTAGATCCGACAGGTACCTACGAGCAGTACTTC

J: TRBJ2-7
V: TRBV7-9
D: .
size: .
CDR3: CASSLAPPSSYEQYF
DNA: TGTGCCAGCAGCTTAGCCCCCCCTAGCTCCTACGAGCAGTACTTC

J: TRBJ2-3
V: TRBV28
D: .
size: once
CDR3: CASRDIDTQYF
DNA: TGTGCCAGCAGGGATATAGATACGCAGTATTTT

J: TRBJ2-7
V: TRBV2
D: TRBD1
size: .
CDR3: CASRPEVRGYEQYF
DNA: TGTGCCAGTAGACCGGAGGTCAGGGGGTATGAGCAGTACTTC